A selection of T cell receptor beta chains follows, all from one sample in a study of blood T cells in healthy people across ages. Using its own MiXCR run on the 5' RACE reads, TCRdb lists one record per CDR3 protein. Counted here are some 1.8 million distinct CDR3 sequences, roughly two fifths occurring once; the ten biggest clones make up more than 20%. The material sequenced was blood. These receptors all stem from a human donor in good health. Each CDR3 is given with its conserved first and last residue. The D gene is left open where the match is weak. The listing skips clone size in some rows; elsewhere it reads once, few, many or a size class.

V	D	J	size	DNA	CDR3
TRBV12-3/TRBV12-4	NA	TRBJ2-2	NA	TGTGCCAGCAGCTTCAACACAGAATCGGGGGAGCTGTTTTTT	CASSFNTESGELFF
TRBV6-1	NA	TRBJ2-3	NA	TGTGCCAGCAGCGAACGTGCAGGACTGACTAGCACAGATACGCAGTATTTT	CASSERAGLTSTDTQYF
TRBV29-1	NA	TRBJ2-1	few	TGCAGCGTTGAAGAACAGGGTGACGGTGAGCAGTTCTTC	CSVEEQGDGEQFF
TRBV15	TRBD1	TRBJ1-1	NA	TGTGCCACCAGCAGGAGCAGGGGGCGCATCACTGAAGCTTTCTTT	CATSRSRGRITEAFF
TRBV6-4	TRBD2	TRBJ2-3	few	TGTGCCAGCAGTGACCGGGGAGGGTCGGGCGCAGATACGCAGTATTTT	CASSDRGGSGADTQYF
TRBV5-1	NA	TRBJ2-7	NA	TGCGCCAGCAGCTTTGGGCCCGGCAATGAGCAGTACTTC	CASSFGPGNEQYF
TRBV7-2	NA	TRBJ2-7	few	TGTGCCAGCAGCTTAGATCAGGACGCGTTCTCCTACGAGCAGTACTTC	CASSLDQDAFSYEQYF
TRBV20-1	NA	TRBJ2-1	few	TGCAGTGCTCCCCGGGGAGTCTCCTACAATGAGCAGTTCTTC	CSAPRGVSYNEQFF
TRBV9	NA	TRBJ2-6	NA	TGTGCCAGCAAATCAGGGAGCTCCTCTGGGGCCAACGTCCTGACTTTC	CASKSGSSSGANVLTF
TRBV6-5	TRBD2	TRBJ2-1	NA	TGTGCCAGCAGTTACCTGAACCCACTAGCGGGGATTAACAATGAGCAGTTCTTC	CASSYLNPLAGINNEQFF
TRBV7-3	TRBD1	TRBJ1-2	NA	TGTGCCAGCAGCTTTGGGACAGGACCTCCCTATGGCTACACCTTC	CASSFGTGPPYGYTF
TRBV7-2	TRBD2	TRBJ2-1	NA	TGTGCCAGCAGCCGAGAGGTAGCGGGGGGCAATGAGCAGTTCTTC	CASSREVAGGNEQFF
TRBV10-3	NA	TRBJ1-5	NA	TGTGCCATCGGGGATCAGCCCCAGCATTTT	CAIGDQPQHF
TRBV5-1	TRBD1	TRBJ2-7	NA	TGCGCCAGCAGCGCCATCAGGGGGCCGGGTTACGAGCAGTACTTC	CASSAIRGPGYEQYF
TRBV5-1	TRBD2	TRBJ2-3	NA	TGCGCCAGCAGCTTGGAGACTAGCGGGGGGGGCGTCACAGATACGCAGTATTTT	CASSLETSGGGVTDTQYF
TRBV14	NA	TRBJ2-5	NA	TGTGCCAGCAGTGGCCAGGTCGAAGAGACCCAGTACTTC	CASSGQVEETQYF
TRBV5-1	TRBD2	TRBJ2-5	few	TGCGCCAGCAGCTTGGAGGCCCCTAGCGGGGGTGAGACCCAGTACTTC	CASSLEAPSGGETQYF
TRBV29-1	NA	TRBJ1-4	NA	TGCAGCGTCTGCCAGGGGAACGCGGCTAATGAAAAACTGTTTTTT	CSVCQGNAANEKLFF
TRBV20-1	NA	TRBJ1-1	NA	TGCAGTGCTAGCCCCCCAGGTCCGGCTTTCTTT	CSASPPGPAFF
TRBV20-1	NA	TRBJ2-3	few	TGCAGTGCTATTCAATTAGGCCTTTACACAGATACGCAGTATTTT	CSAIQLGLYTDTQYF
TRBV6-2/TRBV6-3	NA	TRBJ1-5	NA	TGTGCCAGCAGTCGCCTCGTCCGGGGTTTCGGCAATCAGCCCCAGCATTTT	CASSRLVRGFGNQPQHF
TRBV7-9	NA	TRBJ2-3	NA	TGTGCCAGCAGGATCAGCGGACATAACACAGATACGCAGTATTTT	CASRISGHNTDTQYF
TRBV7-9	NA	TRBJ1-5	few	TGTGCCAGCAGCTCATCAGGGGCCGAACAGCCCCAGCATTTT	CASSSSGAEQPQHF
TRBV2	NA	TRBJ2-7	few	TGTGCCAGCACCGAAGGCCCGGGACACGAATACGAGCAGTACTTC	CASTEGPGHEYEQYF
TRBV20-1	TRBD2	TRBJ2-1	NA	TGCAGTGCGGGCCGGACTAGCGGGGGCGACAAGCAGTTCTTC	CSAGRTSGGDKQFF
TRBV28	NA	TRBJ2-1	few	TGTGCCAGCAGCTTCATGGGGATGGGGGGAAACAAAGACAATGAGCAGTTCTTC	CASSFMGMGGNKDNEQFF
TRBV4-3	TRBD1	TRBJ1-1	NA	TGCGCCAGCAGCCCATTTGGGACAGGGGGCCCTGAAGCTTTCTTT	CASSPFGTGGPEAFF
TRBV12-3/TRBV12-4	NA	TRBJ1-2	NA	TGTGCCAGCAGTTTATACAGGAGCAACTATGGCTACACCTTC	CASSLYRSNYGYTF
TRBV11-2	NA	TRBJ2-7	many	TGTGCCAGCAGCTTAGATCAGTACGAGCAGTACTTC	CASSLDQYEQYF
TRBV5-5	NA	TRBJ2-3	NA	TGTGCCAGCAGCTTGAGGACGGATACTAGGGGCACAGATACGCAGTATTTT	CASSLRTDTRGTDTQYF
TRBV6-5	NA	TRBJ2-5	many	TGTGCCAGCACCCAGGGAGAGACCCAGTACTTC	CASTQGETQYF
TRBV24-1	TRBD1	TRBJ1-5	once	TGTGCCACTGCAGGGGGTCGCAATCAGCCCCAGCATTTT	CATAGGRNQPQHF
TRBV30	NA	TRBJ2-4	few	TGTGCCTGGAGTTTAACTTGGGAGCAGTACTTC	CAWSLTWEQYF
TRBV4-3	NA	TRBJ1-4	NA	TGCACCAGCAGCCTGACGAGACGGAAGAATGAAAAACTGTTTTTT	CTSSLTRRKNEKLFF
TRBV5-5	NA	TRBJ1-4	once	TGTGCCAGCAGCTTGGCCCAGGGGCCGCTGGGAAAACTGTTTTTT	CASSLAQGPLGKLFF
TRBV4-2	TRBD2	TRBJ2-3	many	TGTGCCAGCAGCCCCAATACCCTAGCGGGGATGGTGACAGATACGCAGTATTTT	CASSPNTLAGMVTDTQYF
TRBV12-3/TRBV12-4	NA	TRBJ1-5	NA	TGTGCCAGCAGTCGGGACACAGCTCAGCCCCAGCATTTT	CASSRDTAQPQHF
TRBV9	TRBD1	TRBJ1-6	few	TGTGCCAGCAGCCGTGGACAGGGCGTCGGACCCCTCCACTTT	CASSRGQGVGPLHF
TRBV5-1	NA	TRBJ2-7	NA	TGCGCCAGCAGCCCTGTGCTCCACACCTACGAGCAGTACTTC	CASSPVLHTYEQYF
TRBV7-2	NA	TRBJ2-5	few	TGTGCCAGCAGCGGCCTAGGGGGGGGCCGGTTGGTGGAGACCCAGTACTTC	CASSGLGGGRLVETQYF
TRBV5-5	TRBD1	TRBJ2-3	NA	TGTGCCAGCAGCTTTCCAAGGAACAGGGGCGAGGGTACAGATACGCAGTATTTT	CASSFPRNRGEGTDTQYF
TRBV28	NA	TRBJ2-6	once	TGTGCCAGCAGTTTAGTCTGGCACCCATCCAGCTCTGGGGCCAACGTCCTGACTTTC	CASSLVWHPSSSGANVLTF